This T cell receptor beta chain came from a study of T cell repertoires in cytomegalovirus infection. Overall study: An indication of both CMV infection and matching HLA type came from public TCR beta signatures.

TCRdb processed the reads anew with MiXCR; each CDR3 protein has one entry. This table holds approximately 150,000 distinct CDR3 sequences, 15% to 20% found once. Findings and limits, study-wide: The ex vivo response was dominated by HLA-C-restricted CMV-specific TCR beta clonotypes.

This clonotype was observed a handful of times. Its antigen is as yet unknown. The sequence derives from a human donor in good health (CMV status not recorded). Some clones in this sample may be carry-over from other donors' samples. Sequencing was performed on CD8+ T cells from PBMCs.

CDR3 nucleotide sequence: TGTGCCAGCAGCCGGGGACAGGGTATACCCCCCCAGCATTTT. It is translated as CASSRGQGIPPQHF. The chain combines TRBV7-2 with TRBJ1-5, with 9 bases identical to TRBD1. The CDR3 spans 14 residues. CDR1 SGHTA and CDR2 FQGNSA come from the germline V gene. V lost 5 bases and J lost 10; bases outside the gene matches: 9.